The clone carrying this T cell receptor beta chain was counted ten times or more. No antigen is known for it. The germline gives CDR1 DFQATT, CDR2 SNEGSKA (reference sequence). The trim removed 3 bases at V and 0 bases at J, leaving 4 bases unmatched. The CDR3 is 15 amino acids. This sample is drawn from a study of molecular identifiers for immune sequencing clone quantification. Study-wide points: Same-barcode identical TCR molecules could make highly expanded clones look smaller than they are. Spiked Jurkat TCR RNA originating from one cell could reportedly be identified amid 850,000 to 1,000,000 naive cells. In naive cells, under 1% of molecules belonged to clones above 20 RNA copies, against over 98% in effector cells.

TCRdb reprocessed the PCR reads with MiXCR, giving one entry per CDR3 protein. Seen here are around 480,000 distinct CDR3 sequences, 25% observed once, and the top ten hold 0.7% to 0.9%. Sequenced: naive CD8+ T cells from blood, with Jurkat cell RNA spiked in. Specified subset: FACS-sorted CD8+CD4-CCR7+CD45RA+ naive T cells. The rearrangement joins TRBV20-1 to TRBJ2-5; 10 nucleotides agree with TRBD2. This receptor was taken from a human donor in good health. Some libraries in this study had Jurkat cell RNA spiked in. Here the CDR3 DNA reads TGCAGTGCTAGCCCCCTAGCGGGGGACCAAGAGACCCAGTACTTC. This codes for CSASPLAGDQETQYF.